This entry features one T cell receptor beta chain sequence. The data were taken from a study of blood T cell repertoires in COVID-19. The wider study: Specimens from acute and convalescent COVID-19 originated in the United States, Italy and Spain.

This CDR3 comprises 13 residues. Per the germline V gene, CDR1 is SGHTA and CDR2 is FQGNSA. Losses at the gene ends were 5 bases for V and 3 bases for J; bases not matched to a gene: 2. Assay used: immunoSEQ multiplex PCR; TCRdb lists only in-frame clones, some missing. This sample has 300,000 or so clones; about nine tenths occur once, and the top ten carry 1.1%. The chain has TRBV7-2 and TRBJ2-3; 7 bases are shared with TRBD2. Sequencing input: PBMCs or T cells enriched from blood (not recorded which). The TCR comes from a woman in her 30s who had recovered from COVID-19. CDR3 region: CASSGRGTDTQYF. The CDR3 DNA reads TGTGCCAGCAGCGGGAGGGGTACAGATACGCAGTATTTT.